Below are 6 T cell receptor beta chains sequenced from a single sample in a study of molecular identifiers for immune sequencing clone quantification. TCRdb ran MiXCR on the PCR reads and lists one entry per CDR3 protein. The sample holds roughly 10,000 distinct CDR3 sequences, over 13% seen once. Specimen: naive CD8+ T cells from blood, with Jurkat cell RNA spiked in. Subset in this sample: FACS-sorted CD8+CD4-CCR7+CD45RA+ naive T cells. The receptors were sampled from a human donor in good health. Some libraries in this study had Jurkat cell RNA spiked in.

This clonotype showed up many times. The rearrangement uses TRBV19 and TRBJ2-3; D is unclear. CDR1 LNHDA and CDR2 SQIVND come from the germline V gene (reference sequence). This CDR3 is built from 15 residues. V was pared by 4 bases and J by 0 bases, with 11 bases between. The CDR3 loop is CASSTTPTSTDTQYF. In nucleotides, the CDR3 is TGTGCCAGTAGTACCACCCCCACCAGCACAGATACGCAGTATTTT.

By proportion, this clonotype is medium-sized. The genes are TRBV29-1 and TRBJ1-2; D gene ambiguous. Germline CDR1 reads SQVTM; CDR2 reads ANQGSEA. The CDR3 consists of 15 residues. V lost 3 bases and J 4 bases, leaving 18 bases between the germline ends. The CDR3 DNA reads TGCAGCGTTGACATACCACCTCTTAGAGGCTATGGCTACACCTTC. Residues: CSVDIPPLRGYGYTF.

A word on this clonotype: An end of the junction does not agree with germline; a read error may underlie this. V and J are TRBV6-5 and TRBJ2-7; D could derive from TRBD1 or TRBD2 (5 bases each). The V gene's germline CDR1 is MNHEY and CDR2 SVGAGI. The length of the CDR3 is 15 residues. The chain's CDR3 is CASSPGRELSCEQYF. The DNA of the CDR3 is TGTGCCAGCAGTCCGGGACGGGAACTCTCCTGCGAGCAGTACTTC.

Turning to this clonotype: A read error may be the cause here, since a much bigger clone is one base away. The V and J genes are TRBV24-1 and TRBJ1-1; no clear D. Germline V gene sequence: CDR1 KGHDR, CDR2 SFDVKD. This CDR3 contains 12 residues. This chain's CDR3 is CATRDYGTEAFF. In DNA, the CDR3 is TGTGCCACCAGGGATTACGGGACTGAAGCTTTCTTT.

The chain employs TRBV4-3 and TRBJ2-1; 10 nucleotides agree with TRBD2. V was clipped by 1 base and J by 8 bases; unmatched bases: 5. The CDR3 totals 15 residues. The germline V gene encodes CDR1 LGHNA and CDR2 YSLEER. The CDR3 region is CASSQASGGVHEQFF. CDR3 coding DNA: TGCGCCAGCAGCCAAGCCAGCGGGGGGGTCCATGAGCAGTTCTTC.

Points on this clonotype: A read error may account for a junction end that differs from germline. The rearrangement links TRBV4-3 to TRBJ2-5; 10 positions match TRBD2. CDR1 and CDR2 from the germline V gene are LGHNA and YSLEER. The CDR3 is 18 amino acids. Here the CDR3 DNA reads TGCGCGAGCAGCCAAGAAGCCAGCGGGGGGGCCATCGTGGAGACCCAGTACTTC. Encoded protein: CASSQEASGGAIVETQYF.